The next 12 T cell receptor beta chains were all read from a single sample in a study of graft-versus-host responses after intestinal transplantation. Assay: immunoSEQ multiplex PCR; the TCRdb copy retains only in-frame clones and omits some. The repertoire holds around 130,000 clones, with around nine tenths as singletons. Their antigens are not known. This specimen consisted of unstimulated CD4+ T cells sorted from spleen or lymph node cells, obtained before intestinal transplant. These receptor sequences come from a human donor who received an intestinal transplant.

CDR3 coding DNA: TGTGCCAGTACTAATCGGAGGGCTCACGAGCAGTACTTC. It codes for CASTNRRAHEQYF. V gene TRBV19 combines with J gene TRBJ2-7, with D perhaps matching TRBD2 (6 bases). This CDR3 is built from 13 residues. Trimming pared 7 bases from V and 5 bases from J, leaving 15 bases between. The germline gives CDR1 LNHDA, CDR2 SQIVND (reference sequence). The complete variable domain, with remaining parts taken from reference TRBV19 and TRBJ2-7, reads DGGITQSPKYLFRKEGQNVTLSCEQNLNHDAMYWYRQDPGQGLRLIYYSQIVNDFQKGDIAEGYSVSREKKESFPLTVTSAQKNPTAFYLCASTNRRAHEQYFGPGTRLTVT.

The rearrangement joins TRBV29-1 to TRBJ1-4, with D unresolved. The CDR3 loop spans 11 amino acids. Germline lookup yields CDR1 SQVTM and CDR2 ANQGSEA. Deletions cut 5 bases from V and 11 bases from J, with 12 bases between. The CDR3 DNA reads TGCAGCGTTTTGAGAGAGTGGAAACTGTTTTTT. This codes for CSVLREWKLFF.

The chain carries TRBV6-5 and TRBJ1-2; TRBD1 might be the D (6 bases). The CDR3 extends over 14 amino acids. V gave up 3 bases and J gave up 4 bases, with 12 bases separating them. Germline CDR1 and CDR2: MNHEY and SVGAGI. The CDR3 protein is CASSYLAGAYGYTF. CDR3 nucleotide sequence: TGTGCCAGCAGTTATTTGGCAGGGGCCTATGGCTACACCTTC.

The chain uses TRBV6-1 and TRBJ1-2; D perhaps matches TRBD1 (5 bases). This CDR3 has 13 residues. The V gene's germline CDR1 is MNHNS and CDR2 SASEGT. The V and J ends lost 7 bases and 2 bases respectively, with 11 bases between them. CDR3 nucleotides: TGTGCCAGCACCGATTGGGGCAACTATGGCTACACCTTC. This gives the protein CASTDWGNYGYTF.

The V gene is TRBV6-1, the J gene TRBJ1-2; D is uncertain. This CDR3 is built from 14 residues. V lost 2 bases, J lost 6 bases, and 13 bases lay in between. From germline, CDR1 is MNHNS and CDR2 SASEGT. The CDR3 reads CASSEPSSGDGYTF. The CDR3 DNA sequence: TGTGCCAGCAGTGAACCGAGCAGCGGGGATGGCTACACCTTC.

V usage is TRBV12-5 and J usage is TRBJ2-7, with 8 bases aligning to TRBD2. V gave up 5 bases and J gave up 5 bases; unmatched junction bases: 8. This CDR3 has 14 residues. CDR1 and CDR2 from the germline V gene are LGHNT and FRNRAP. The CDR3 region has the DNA TGTGCTAGTGGTCCGTCGGGGGGGGCGAACGAGCAGTACTTC. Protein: CASGPSGGANEQYF.

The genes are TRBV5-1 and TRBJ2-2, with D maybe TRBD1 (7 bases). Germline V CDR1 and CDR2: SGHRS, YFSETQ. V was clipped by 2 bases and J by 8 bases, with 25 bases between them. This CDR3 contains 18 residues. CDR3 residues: CASSFPQGGGPVSGELFF. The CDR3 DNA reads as TGCGCCAGCAGCTTCCCTCAGGGGGGCGGGCCAGTCTCAGGGGAGCTGTTTTTT.

CDR3 loop: CASRRTGNTGELFF. CDR3 nucleotides: TGTGCCAGCAGGCGGACAGGGAACACCGGGGAGCTGTTTTTT. This sequence joins TRBV6-1 and TRBJ2-2, with 7 bases lining up with TRBD1. V trimming: 6 bases; J trimming: 1 base; junction bases outside the gene matches: 2. Looked up from germline, CDR1 is MNHNS and CDR2 is SASEGT. The CDR3 runs to 14 residues.

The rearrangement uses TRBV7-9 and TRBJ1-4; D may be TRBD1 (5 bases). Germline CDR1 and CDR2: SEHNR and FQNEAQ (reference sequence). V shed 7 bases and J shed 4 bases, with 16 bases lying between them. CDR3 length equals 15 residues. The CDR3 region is CASKPRPGGNEKLFF. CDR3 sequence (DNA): TGTGCCAGCAAGCCGCGCCCTGGGGGTAATGAAAAACTGTTTTTT.

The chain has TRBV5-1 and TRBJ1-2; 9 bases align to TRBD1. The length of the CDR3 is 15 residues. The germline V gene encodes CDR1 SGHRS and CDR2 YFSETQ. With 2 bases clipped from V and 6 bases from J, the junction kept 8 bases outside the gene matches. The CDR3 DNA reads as TGCGCCAGCAGCTTAGGACAGGGGTATGGAAATGGCTACACCTTC. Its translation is CASSLGQGYGNGYTF.

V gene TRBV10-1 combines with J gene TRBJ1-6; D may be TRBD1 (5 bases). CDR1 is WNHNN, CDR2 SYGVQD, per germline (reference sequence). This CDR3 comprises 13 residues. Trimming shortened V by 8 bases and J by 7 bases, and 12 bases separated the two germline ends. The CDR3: CASRRDGNSPLHF. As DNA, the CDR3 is TGCGCCAGCCGCCGGGACGGAAATTCACCCCTCCACTTT.

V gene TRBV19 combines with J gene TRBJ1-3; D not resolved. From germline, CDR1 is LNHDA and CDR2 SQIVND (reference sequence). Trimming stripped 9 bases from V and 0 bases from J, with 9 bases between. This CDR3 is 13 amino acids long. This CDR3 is CASQVSSGNTIYF. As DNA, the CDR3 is TGTGCCAGCCAGGTGTCCTCTGGAAACACCATATATTTT.